Listed here are 28 T cell receptor beta chains from one sample, sequenced in a study of T-cell reconstitution after alpha-beta-depleted transplantation in children. Unique molecular identifiers tagged the TCRbeta library. MiXCR, run by TCRdb on the PCR reads, gives a single entry per CDR3 protein. The data show 350,000 to 400,000 distinct CDR3 sequences, roughly 20% seen once. Sequenced here: PBMCs from the stem cell graft donor, sampled from the stem cell graft. The receptor set was obtained from a human donor who donated a stem cell graft to a child with acute myeloid leukemia.

The chain has TRBV19 and TRBJ2-3; possible D gene TRBD2, 6 bases. This CDR3 region has 15 residues. Trimming pared 4 bases from V and 1 base from J, leaving 12 bases between. Germline CDR1 LNHDA, CDR2 SQIVND (reference sequence). CDR3 region: CASSRRGVGTDTQYF. The CDR3 coding sequence is TGTGCCAGTAGTAGGCGCGGGGTTGGCACAGATACGCAGTATTTT.

This clonotype came up many times. V and J are TRBV5-1 and TRBJ2-7, with a tentative D call TRBD1 (6 bases). The V end was cut by 0 bases, the J end by 1 base, with 11 bases between. CDR1 SGHRS and CDR2 YFSETQ come from the germline V gene. The CDR3 is 15 residues long. The chain's CDR3 is CASSLAGTFSYEQYF. CDR3 nucleotide sequence: TGCGCCAGCAGCTTGGCCGGGACATTTTCCTACGAGCAGTACTTC.

This chain uses TRBV5-1 with TRBJ1-1; D remains ambiguous. This CDR3 is 17 amino acids long. Germline V CDR1 and CDR2: SGHRS, YFSETQ. V gave up 0 bases and J gave up 3 bases, with 18 bases separating them. The chain's CDR3 is CASSLDVDTVGDTEAFF. CDR3 bases: TGCGCCAGCAGCTTGGACGTGGATACCGTGGGCGACACTGAAGCTTTCTTT.

This clonotype was seen a few times. This rearrangement joins TRBV6-2 or TRBV6-3 to TRBJ2-3, with 8 bases identical to TRBD2. This CDR3 has 16 amino acids. V lost 2 bases to trimming and J lost 4 bases; unmatched junction nucleotides: 8. Germline V gene sequence: CDR1 MNHEY, CDR2 SVGEGT. CDR3 residues: CASSYGTSVLPDTQYF. The CDR3 nucleotides read TGTGCCAGCAGTTACGGGACTAGTGTTTTGCCAGATACGCAGTATTTT.

The chain couples TRBV2 to TRBJ2-5; possible D gene TRBD2, 6 bases. Germline CDR1 SNHLY, CDR2 FYNNEI. The CDR3 consists of 13 residues. V was shortened by 6 bases and J by 5 bases, with 13 bases between the two germline ends. The chain's CDR3 is CASRQGGRETQYF. The CDR3 bases are TGTGCCAGCAGGCAGGGAGGAAGGGAGACCCAGTACTTC.

This clonotype was seen a handful of times. This rearrangement joins TRBV7-9 to TRBJ2-1, with TRBD1 as a possible D gene (6 bases). The germline CDR1 and CDR2 sequences are SEHNR and FQNEAQ (reference sequence). The CDR3 length is 15 residues. V gave up 4 bases and J gave up 4 bases, with 14 bases separating them. The chain's CDR3 is CASSSTGTRYNEQFF. CDR3 bases: TGTGCCAGCAGCTCGACCGGGACACGGTACAATGAGCAGTTCTTC.

The V gene is TRBV7-2, the J gene TRBJ2-7; no clear D gene. The CDR3 is 13 amino acids. Trimming cost V 6 bases and J 0 bases, with 9 bases left between them. Germline V CDR1 and CDR2: SGHTA, FQGNSA. The CDR3 region is CASSIQSSYEQYF. CDR3 DNA: TGTGCCAGCAGTATACAGAGCTCCTACGAGCAGTACTTC.

This clonotype was seen a few times. The chain couples TRBV7-8 to TRBJ2-3; TRBD1 agrees at 10 bases. CDR3 length equals 16 residues. Germline assignment: CDR1 SGHVS and CDR2 FQNEAQ. The junction had 11 bases not matched to a gene; V was cut back by 4 bases and J by 7 bases. The CDR3 DNA follows: TGTGCCAGCAGCTCGACGGGGACAGGGGTCACGCATACGCAGTATTTT. Amino acids: CASSSTGTGVTHTQYF. Variable domain in full (rest from reference TRBV7-8 and TRBJ2-3): GAGVSQSPRYKVAKRGQDVALRCDPISGHVSLFWYQQALGQGPEFLTYFQNEAQLDKSGLPSDRFFAERPEGSVSTLKIQRTQQEDSAVYLCASSSTGTGVTHTQYFGPGTRLTVL.

There are a few counts of this clonotype. The J gene is TRBJ2-1, the V gene TRBV15; 11 bases are a match to TRBD2. This CDR3 region has 16 residues. The V gene's germline CDR1 is LNHNV and CDR2 YYDKDF (reference sequence). V shed 2 bases, J shed 4 bases, and the junction held 4 bases outside the gene matches. The CDR3 DNA reads as TGTGCCACCAGCAGAAAACTAGCGGGAGCTTACAATGAGCAGTTCTTC. It specifies CATSRKLAGAYNEQFF.

The chain employs TRBV5-1 and TRBJ2-2; TRBD1 agrees at 8 bases. Germline CDR1 reads SGHRS; CDR2 reads YFSETQ. V lost 4 bases, J lost 3 bases, and 17 bases stayed unmatched. The CDR3 runs to 19 residues. The CDR3 is CASSEEPTGALLYTGELFF. CDR3 DNA sequence: TGCGCCAGCAGCGAAGAGCCGACAGGGGCCCTCCTTTACACCGGGGAGCTGTTTTTT.

This clonotype was seen at least ten times. The chain carries TRBV12-3 or TRBV12-4 and TRBJ2-3, with 12 nucleotides matching TRBD2. This CDR3 spans 18 amino acids. After removal of 6 bases from V and 5 bases from J, the junction contained 15 bases not matched to a gene. The DNA of the CDR3 is TGTGCCAGCAGAGCCCTAGCGGGAGGGCAAGGAACCCAAGATACGCAGTATTTT. Its translation: CASRALAGGQGTQDTQYF.

The rearrangement uses TRBV18 and TRBJ1-1; 8 bases align to TRBD1. The CDR3 length is 16 residues. From germline, CDR1 is KGHSH and CDR2 LQKENI. With V trimmed by 1 base and J by 3 bases, 7 bases remained unmatched. CDR3 sequence reads: CASSPRSGGTDTEAFF. CDR3 sequence (DNA): TGTGCCAGCTCACCACGGTCAGGGGGCACGGACACTGAAGCTTTCTTT.

The J gene is TRBJ1-5, the V gene TRBV2, with D perhaps matching TRBD1 (5 bases). This CDR3 is 15 amino acids long. V was pared by 3 bases and J by 4 bases, with 13 bases between. Germline assignment: CDR1 SNHLY and CDR2 FYNNEI. The DNA for the CDR3 is TGTGCCAGCAGTGACTTTGGGGGGGATAATCAGCCCCAGCATTTT. It is translated as CASSDFGGDNQPQHF.

This clonotype was picked up a small number of times. Sequence at one end of the junction differs from germline and may be a read error. The chain carries TRBV20-1 and TRBJ1-1; D possibly corresponds to TRBD1 (5 bases). CDR1 and CDR2 (germline): DFQATT, SNEGSKA (reference sequence). This CDR3 has 10 amino acids. The CDR3 is CSALWDAPSF. CDR3 in DNA: TGCAGTGCCCTTTGGGACGCGCCCTCTTTT.

The chain is built from TRBV4-1 and TRBJ1-1; D not resolved. V shed 4 bases and J shed 4 bases, with 10 bases lying between them. The germline V gene encodes CDR1 MGHRA and CDR2 YSYEKL. This CDR3 has 13 amino acids. The CDR3 DNA reads as TGCGCCAGCAGCCCGCAGTTCCGCACTGAAGCTTTCTTT. It translates to CASSPQFRTEAFF.

The chain uses TRBV12-3 or TRBV12-4 and TRBJ2-3; 7 nucleotides agree with TRBD2. V was clipped by 4 bases and J by 2 bases; unmatched bases: 15. The CDR3 extends over 18 amino acids. The CDR3 protein is CASSYNWRGGSNTDTQYF. CDR3 DNA sequence: TGTGCCAGCAGTTATAACTGGAGGGGCGGGAGTAACACAGATACGCAGTATTTT.

V gene TRBV29-1 combines with J gene TRBJ2-1; the match to TRBD2 covers 10 bases. V trimming: 4 bases; J trimming: 0 bases; junction bases outside the gene matches: 6. This CDR3 is 16 amino acids long. In germline, CDR1 is SQVTM, CDR2 ANQGSEA. The CDR3 sequence is CSVARSGGSSYNEQFF. The DNA for the CDR3 is TGCAGCGTTGCTCGTAGCGGGGGGAGCTCCTACAATGAGCAGTTCTTC.

The chain employs TRBV20-1 and TRBJ1-2; D may be TRBD1 (5 bases). This CDR3 comprises 14 residues. Trimming left V 0 bases short and J 7 bases short, with 15 bases between. The germline V gene encodes CDR1 DFQATT and CDR2 SNEGSKA (reference sequence). The CDR3 sequence is CSAREPGFSPGYTF. The CDR3 coding sequence is TGCAGTGCTAGAGAACCAGGGTTTAGTCCTGGCTACACCTTC.

The rearrangement uses TRBV12-3 or TRBV12-4 and TRBJ2-7, with TRBD2 matching 8 bases. The length of the CDR3 is 13 residues. The trim removed 2 bases at V and 7 bases at J, leaving 4 bases unmatched. In nucleotides, the CDR3 is TGTGCCAGCAGTTTAAATAGCGGGAATGAGCAGTACTTC. Its translation: CASSLNSGNEQYF.

Many counts were recorded for this clonotype. V and J are TRBV6-2 or TRBV6-3 and TRBJ2-7, with D tentatively TRBD2 (5 bases). This CDR3 region has 13 residues. From germline, CDR1 is MNHEY and CDR2 SVGEGT. V lost 0 bases and J 2 bases, leaving 5 bases between the germline ends. The CDR3 protein is CASSYSEAYEQYF. In DNA, the CDR3 is TGTGCCAGCAGTTACTCGGAGGCCTACGAGCAGTACTTC.

This clonotype was found a few times. The rearrangement uses TRBV12-3 or TRBV12-4 and TRBJ2-2; 7 nucleotides match TRBD1. V shed 5 bases, J shed 6 bases, and the junction held 6 bases outside the gene matches. This CDR3 comprises 14 residues. The CDR3 sequence is CASSIQGSSGELFF. The CDR3 nucleotides read TGTGCCAGCAGTATACAGGGGTCCTCCGGGGAGCTGTTTTTT.

This chain links TRBV28 with TRBJ2-3; D may be TRBD2 (6 bases). Per the germline V gene, CDR1 is MDHEN and CDR2 is SYDVKM. This CDR3 has 14 amino acids. V was shortened by 3 bases and J by 5 bases, with 12 bases between the two germline ends. CDR3 protein: CASSLEGQRDTQYF. The CDR3 DNA reads as TGTGCCAGCAGTTTGGAGGGGCAGAGAGATACGCAGTATTTT.

The chain joins TRBV20-1 to TRBJ1-5; no definite D call. The CDR3 runs to 13 residues. Germline V gene lookup returns CDR1 DFQATT and CDR2 SNEGSKA (reference sequence). CDR3 in amino acids: CSFSPGPNQPQHF. DNA for the CDR3: TGCAGCTTTAGCCCCGGGCCCAATCAGCCCCAGCATTTT.

About this clonotype: It is likely a read error, because the conserved phenylalanine at the end of the CDR3 is missing. The chain employs TRBV12-3 or TRBV12-4 and TRBJ2-7; unclear D gene. Trimming took 3 bases from V and 4 from J, leaving 10 bases between them. The CDR3 sequence is 13 residues long. As DNA, the CDR3 is TGTGCCAGCAGTTTGTCGGCTTATTACGAGCAGTACTTA. Translated: CASSLSAYYEQYL.

The table lists this clonotype with many counts. The gene calls are TRBV6-5 and TRBJ1-1; D is perhaps TRBD1 (6 bases). Per the germline V gene, CDR1 is MNHEY and CDR2 is SVGAGI. The CDR3 runs 13 residues. Trimming took off 4 bases at V and 3 bases at J, with 9 bases between the two ends. CDR3 nucleotide sequence: TGTGCCAGCAGTTCAGGGGCGTACACTGAAGCTTTCTTT. It yields the protein CASSSGAYTEAFF.

In this sample, this clonotype turned up a few times. The chain links TRBV20-1 to TRBJ1-5; 7 nucleotides line up with TRBD1. Germline CDR1 is DFQATT and CDR2 is SNEGSKA (reference sequence). The CDR3 consists of 15 residues. Trimming removed 5 bases from V and 2 bases from J; junction bases left unmatched: 9. The CDR3 reads CSARRQGDGNQPQHF. DNA of the CDR3: TGCAGTGCTCGGAGACAGGGAGATGGCAATCAGCCCCAGCATTTT.

The CDR3 spells CASSQDGGYSSYNEQFF. The DNA of the CDR3 is TGCGCCAGCAGCCAAGACGGGGGGTATAGCTCCTACAATGAGCAGTTCTTC. This chain links TRBV4-1 with TRBJ2-1; 7 bases are a match to TRBD2. The CDR3 covers 17 residues. V shed 0 bases, J shed 0 bases, and the junction held 5 bases outside the gene matches. Germline values: CDR1 MGHRA, CDR2 YSYEKL.

This clonotype was found a few times. This chain connects TRBV7-6 to TRBJ2-5, with TRBD2 identical over 14 bases. The J segment lost 7 bases and the V segment lost 5 bases, leaving 12 bases of the junction unmatched. Germline V gives CDR1 SGHVS, CDR2 FNYEAQ. The CDR3 sequence is 17 residues long. This CDR3 is CASSVRLAGGPGGTQYF. DNA for the CDR3: TGTGCCAGCAGCGTGAGACTAGCGGGAGGGCCGGGAGGGACCCAGTACTTC. The variable domain in full, with the rest retrieved from reference TRBV7-6 and TRBJ2-5, is GAGVSQSPRYKVTKRGQDVALRCDPISGHVSLYWYRQALGQGPEFLTYFNYEAQQDKSGLPNDRFSAERPEGSISTLTIQRTEQRDSAMYRCASSVRLAGGPGGTQYFGPGTRLLVL.